This T cell receptor (beta chain) emerged from a study of PD-L1 blockade in urothelial cancer (dated by TCRdb to 2016 to 2017). In terms of the full investigation: Therapy was started in the mid-2010s for all patients, and atezolizumab 1,200 mg was administered intravenously every 3 weeks. About 85% of the roughly 29 patients were males with bladder-origin urothelial cancer, and about 65% of the roughly 30 reported a prior smoking history. An ECOG performance status of 0 or 1 was recorded for the patients, and 0 to 3 prior chemotherapy regimens had been received by the patients. Blood samples were analyzed at 3 weeks after treatment start (second dose) and at 6 weeks after treatment start. Blood samples gave a median of approximately 150,000 T cells and approximately 80,000 unique TCRs, with a median clonality of around 0.074. Somatic, immune and clinical correlates of response to PD-L1 blockade with atezolizumab in urothelial cancer were the focus of an exploratory multi-omic analysis. TCR sequencing covered pretreatment tumor samples and matched, serially collected peripheral blood taken before and after atezolizumab treatment. Durable clinical benefit was defined as a progression-free survival longer than 6 months, and TCR features were additionally tested against progression-free survival and overall survival. Whole exome sequencing and RNA sequencing of pretreatment tumors were performed alongside TCR sequencing in the same patients. Durable clinical benefit was achieved by nine patients but not by the remaining 20. Around 29 patients had pretreatment blood TCR-seq, about 24 had at least one posttreatment blood collection, and about 24 had tumor TCR-seq. The study at large found these results: Because the sample size was small (n ≈ 31) and many of the analyses were exploratory, the results are meant to be hypothesis-generating. Patients with durable benefit showed greater expansion of tumor-associated TCR clones in peripheral blood 3 weeks after starting treatment (n = 22, p = 0.022). A pretreatment peripheral blood TCR clonality below the median was linked to improved progression-free and overall survival.

The cohort included 25 to 35 patients with locally advanced or metastatic urothelial carcinoma who were treated at Memorial Sloan Kettering on a trial protocol. Peripheral blood mononuclear cells were collected pretreatment and during treatment, at between 1 and 8 total time points per patient. The Qiagen DNeasy Blood extraction kit was used to purify genomic DNA from total PBMCs and from tumor samples. PBMCs were collected pretreatment and during treatment, and were isolated and stored as previously described. In the germline V gene (reference sequence), CDR1 corresponds to MNHEY and CDR2 to SMNVEV. The CDR3 starts with the cysteine, ends with the phenylalanine, and has 14 residues. Just CDR3 DNA is preserved here, 42 bases in frame from base 1. The germline V end is reduced by 7 bases and the J end by 7 bases; junction bases left unmatched: 11. Synthetic TCR analog templates were spiked into each PCR so that absolute template abundance could be estimated from read counts. The immunoSEQ assay was used to amplify TCRbeta CDR3 regions from genomic DNA with bias-controlled V and J gene primers. Sequencing of rearranged TCRbeta segments was performed at approximately 20X coverage. In the source study's methods: Sequencing errors were corrected by clustering, and CDR3s were annotated against IMGT so that V, D and J genes could be assigned. Out-of-frame and stop-codon sequences were excluded, and only productive TCRbeta rearrangements were used in downstream analyses. Clonality was computed as one minus Shannon entropy normalized by the log of the number of unique productive sequences. Clones differing between time points or between blood and tumor were identified by Fisher's exact test with Benjamini-Hochberg correction at adjusted p below 0.01. Drawn from immuneACCESS, this table holds only the in-frame rearrangements with V and J called that TCRdb kept. Clones are partly lost; checked studies trace under half to an unresolved V gene and leave the rest unexplained. Clone size and the V and J calls come from that table; the DNA yielded D and trimming. The sample table records more than 65,000 clones; about nine tenths of these occur just once. Around 5% of the sample is taken by the ten largest.

Notes on this clone: The antigen this receptor binds is unknown. There are no base qualities to consult, and no much larger clone falls within one base.

Rearrangement joined TRBV27 to TRBJ1-2, and TRBD1 matches 8 of the central bases. The TCR sequence derives from a woman aged 65 to 85 with urothelial cancer. Specimen: PBMCs, collected around atezolizumab (anti-PD-L1) treatment. The sequenced DNA: TGTGCCAGCACCTCACAGGGGGATTTCCGTGGCTACACCTTC. It codes for CASTSQGDFRGYTF.